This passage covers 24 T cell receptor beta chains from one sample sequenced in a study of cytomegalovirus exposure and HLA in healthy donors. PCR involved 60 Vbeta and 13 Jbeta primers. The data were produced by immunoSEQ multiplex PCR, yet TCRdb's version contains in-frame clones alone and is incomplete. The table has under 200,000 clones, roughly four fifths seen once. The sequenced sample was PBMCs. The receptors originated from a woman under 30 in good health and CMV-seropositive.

The DNA of the CDR3 is TGCGCCAGCAGCCTGGCCGGGACAGGGCTCTACAATGAGCAGTTCTTC. It is translated as CASSLAGTGLYNEQFF. The V call is TRBV5-1, the J call TRBJ2-1; 9 nucleotides match TRBD1. V lost 4 bases, J lost 3 bases, and 8 bases stayed unmatched. The germline CDR1 and CDR2 sequences are SGHRS and YFSETQ. CDR3 length: 16 amino acids.

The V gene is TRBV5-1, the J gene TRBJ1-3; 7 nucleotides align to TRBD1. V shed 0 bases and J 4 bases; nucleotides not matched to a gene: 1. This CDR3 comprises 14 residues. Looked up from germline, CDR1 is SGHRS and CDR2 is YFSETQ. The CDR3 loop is CASSLGGQGNTIYF. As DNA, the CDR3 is TGCGCCAGCAGCTTGGGGGGACAGGGAAACACCATATATTTT.

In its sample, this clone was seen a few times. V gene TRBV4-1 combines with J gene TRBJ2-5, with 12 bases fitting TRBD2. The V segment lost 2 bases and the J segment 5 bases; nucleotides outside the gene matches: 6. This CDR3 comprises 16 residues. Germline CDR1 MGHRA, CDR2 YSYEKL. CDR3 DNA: TGCGCCAGCAGCCAACAAAGACTAGCGGGGGACGAGACCCAGTACTTC. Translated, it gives CASSQQRLAGDETQYF.

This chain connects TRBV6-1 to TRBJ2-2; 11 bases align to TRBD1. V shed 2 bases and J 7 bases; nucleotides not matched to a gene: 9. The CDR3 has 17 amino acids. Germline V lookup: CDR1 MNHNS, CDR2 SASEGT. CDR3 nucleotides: TGTGCCAGCAGTGAACCCGGAGGACAGGGGGCGCGCGGGGAGCTGTTTTTT. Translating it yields CASSEPGGQGARGELFF.

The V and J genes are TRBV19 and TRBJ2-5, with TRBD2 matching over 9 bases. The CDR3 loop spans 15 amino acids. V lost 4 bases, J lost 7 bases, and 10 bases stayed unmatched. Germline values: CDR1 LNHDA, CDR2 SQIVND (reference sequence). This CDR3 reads CASSNLAGSGGTQYF. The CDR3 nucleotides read TGTGCCAGTAGTAATCTAGCGGGATCCGGGGGGACCCAGTACTTC.

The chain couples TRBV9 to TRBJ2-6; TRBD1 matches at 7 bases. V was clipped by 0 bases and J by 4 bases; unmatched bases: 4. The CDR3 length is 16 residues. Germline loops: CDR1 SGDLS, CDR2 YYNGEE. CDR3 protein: CASSVVRGPGANVLTF. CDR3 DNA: TGTGCCAGCAGCGTAGTGAGGGGGCCGGGGGCCAACGTCCTGACTTTC.

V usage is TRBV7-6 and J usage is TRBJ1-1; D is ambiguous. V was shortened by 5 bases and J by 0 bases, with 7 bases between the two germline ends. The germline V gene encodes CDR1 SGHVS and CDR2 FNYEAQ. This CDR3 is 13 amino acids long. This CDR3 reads CASSPEVNTEAFF. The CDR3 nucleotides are TGTGCCAGCAGCCCTGAGGTGAACACTGAAGCTTTCTTT.

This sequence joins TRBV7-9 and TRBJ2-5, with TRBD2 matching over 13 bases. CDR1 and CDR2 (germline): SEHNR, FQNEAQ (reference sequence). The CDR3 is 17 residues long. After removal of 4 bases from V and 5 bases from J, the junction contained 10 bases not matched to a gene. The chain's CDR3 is CASSSPTSGGAGETQYF. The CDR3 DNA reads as TGTGCCAGCAGCTCCCCCACTAGCGGGGGGGCAGGTGAGACCCAGTACTTC.

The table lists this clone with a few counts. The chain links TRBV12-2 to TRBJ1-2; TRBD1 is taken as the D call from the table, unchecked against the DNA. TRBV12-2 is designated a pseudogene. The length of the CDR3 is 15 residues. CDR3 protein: CASRSHTGAKDGYTF. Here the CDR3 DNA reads TGTGCAAGTCGCTCTCATACAGGGGCGAAGGATGGCTACACCTTC.

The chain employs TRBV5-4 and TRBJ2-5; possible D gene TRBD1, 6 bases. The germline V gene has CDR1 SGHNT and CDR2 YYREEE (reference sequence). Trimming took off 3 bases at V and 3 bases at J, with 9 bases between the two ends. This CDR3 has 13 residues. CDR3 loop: CASSYGTKETQYF. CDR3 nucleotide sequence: TGTGCCAGCAGCTACGGGACAAAAGAGACCCAGTACTTC.

CDR3 in amino acids: CASSLQRVPQSPLHF. The CDR3 DNA reads TGTGCCAGCAGCTTGCAACGGGTTCCCCAGTCACCCCTCCACTTT. The chain combines TRBV7-2 with TRBJ1-6; no clear D gene. There are 15 residues in the CDR3. Germline V lookup: CDR1 SGHTA, CDR2 FQGNSA. V was cut by 3 bases and J by 10 bases, with 16 bases left in between.

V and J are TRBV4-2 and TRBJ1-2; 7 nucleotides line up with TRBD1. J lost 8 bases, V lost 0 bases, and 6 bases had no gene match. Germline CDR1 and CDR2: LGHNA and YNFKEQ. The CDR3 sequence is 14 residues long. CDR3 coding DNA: TGTGCCAGCAGCCAAGACAGGGGGTCTATGGGCTACACCTTC. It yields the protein CASSQDRGSMGYTF.

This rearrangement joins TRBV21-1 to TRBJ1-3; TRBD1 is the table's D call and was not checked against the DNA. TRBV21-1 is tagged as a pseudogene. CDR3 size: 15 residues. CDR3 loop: CASGDRPSSGNTIYF. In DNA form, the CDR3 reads TGTGCCAGCGGAGACAGGCCGAGCTCTGGAAACACCATATATTTT.

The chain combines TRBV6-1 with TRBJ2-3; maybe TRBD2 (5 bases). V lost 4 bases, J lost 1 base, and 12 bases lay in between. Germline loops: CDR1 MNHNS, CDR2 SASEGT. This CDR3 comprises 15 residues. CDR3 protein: CASSAYLGGTDTQYF. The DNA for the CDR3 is TGTGCCAGCAGTGCTTACCTCGGGGGCACAGATACGCAGTATTTT.

The CDR3 DNA is TGTGCCAGCAGCGAAGGGGACAGATTGAACACTGAAGCTTTCTTT. Translating it yields CASSEGDRLNTEAFF. The J gene is TRBJ1-1, the V gene TRBV5-6; 7 positions match TRBD1. In germline, CDR1 is SGHDT, CDR2 YYEEEE. After removal of 4 bases from V and 0 bases from J, the junction contained 6 bases not matched to a gene. The CDR3 spans 15 residues.

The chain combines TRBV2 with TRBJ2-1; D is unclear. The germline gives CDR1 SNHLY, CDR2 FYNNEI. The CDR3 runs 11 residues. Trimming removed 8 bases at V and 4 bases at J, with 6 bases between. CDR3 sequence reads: CASRRYNEQFF. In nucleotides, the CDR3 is TGTGCCAGCCGGCGGTACAATGAGCAGTTCTTC.

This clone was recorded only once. Written as DNA, the CDR3 is TGTGCCAGCAGTGATCTAGCGGGGGAGACCCAGTACTTC. Translated: CASSDLAGETQYF. The chain couples TRBV2 to TRBJ2-5; 9 bases agree with TRBD2. Germline trimming cut 3 bases from V and 5 bases from J; bases unmatched to any gene: 1. The CDR3 contains 13 residues. Germline V lookup: CDR1 SNHLY, CDR2 FYNNEI.

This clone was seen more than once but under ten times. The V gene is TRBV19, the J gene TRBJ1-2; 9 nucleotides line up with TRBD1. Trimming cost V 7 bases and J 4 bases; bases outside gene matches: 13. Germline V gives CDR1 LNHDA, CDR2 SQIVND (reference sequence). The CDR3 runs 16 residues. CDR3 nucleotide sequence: TGTGCCAGTACCTTCTTACAGGGGGCGCGGGGCTATGGCTACACCTTC. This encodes CASTFLQGARGYGYTF.

In DNA, the CDR3 is TGTGCCAGCAGCCGAATTGGAGACGCTAAGTACTTC. Its protein product is CASSRIGDAKYF. This rearrangement joins TRBV4-2 to TRBJ2-4; D gene uncertain. CDR1 is LGHNA, CDR2 YNFKEQ, per germline. CDR3 size: 12 residues. Trimming shortened V by 4 bases and J by 14 bases, and 15 bases separated the two germline ends.

The CDR3 region is CASSAGDTEAFF. Here the CDR3 DNA reads TGTGCCAGCAGCGCGGGAGACACTGAAGCTTTCTTT. The genes are TRBV5-4 and TRBJ1-1, with unresolved D. CDR1 is SGHNT and CDR2 is YYREEE in the germline V gene (reference sequence). Trimming removed 4 bases at V and 3 bases at J, with 7 bases between. This CDR3 is 12 amino acids long.

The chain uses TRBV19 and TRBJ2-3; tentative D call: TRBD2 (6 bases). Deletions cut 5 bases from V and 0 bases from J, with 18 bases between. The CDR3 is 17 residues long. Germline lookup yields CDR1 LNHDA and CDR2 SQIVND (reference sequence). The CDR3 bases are TGTGCCAGTAGTCCCTGGAGCGGGTTAACTAGCACAGATACGCAGTATTTT. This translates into CASSPWSGLTSTDTQYF. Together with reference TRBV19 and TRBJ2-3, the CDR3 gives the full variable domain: DGGITQSPKYLFRKEGQNVTLSCEQNLNHDAMYWYRQDPGQGLRLIYYSQIVNDFQKGDIAEGYSVSREKKESFPLTVTSAQKNPTAFYLCASSPWSGLTSTDTQYFGPGTRLTVL.

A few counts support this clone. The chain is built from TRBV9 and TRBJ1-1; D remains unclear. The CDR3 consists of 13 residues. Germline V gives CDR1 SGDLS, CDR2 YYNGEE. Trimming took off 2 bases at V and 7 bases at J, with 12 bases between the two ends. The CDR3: CASSVTGLGEAFF. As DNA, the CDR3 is TGTGCCAGCAGCGTCACGGGTTTGGGTGAAGCTTTCTTT.

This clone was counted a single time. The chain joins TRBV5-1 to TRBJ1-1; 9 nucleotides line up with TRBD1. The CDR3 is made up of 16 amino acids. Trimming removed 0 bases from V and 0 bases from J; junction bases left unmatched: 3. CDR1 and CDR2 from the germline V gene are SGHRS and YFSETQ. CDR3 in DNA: TGCGCCAGCAGCTTGGACGGACAGGGGATGAACACTGAAGCTTTCTTT. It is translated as CASSLDGQGMNTEAFF.

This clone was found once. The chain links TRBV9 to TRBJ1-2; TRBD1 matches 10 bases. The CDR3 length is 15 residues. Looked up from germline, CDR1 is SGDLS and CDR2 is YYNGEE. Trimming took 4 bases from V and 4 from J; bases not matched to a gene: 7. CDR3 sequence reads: CASSPGQGIVYGYTF. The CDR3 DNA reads TGTGCCAGCAGCCCGGGACAGGGGATCGTCTATGGCTACACCTTC.